The 31 T cell receptor beta chains given below trace back to one sample, sequenced in a study of control samples from healthy donors and cancer patients. The repertoire was sequenced with immunoSEQ multiplex PCR; TCRdb's copy has only in-frame clones and lacks some. The sample shows approximately 63,000 clones, roughly 85% of them seen only once. Sequencing was done on a sample of blood. These receptors were collected from a man aged 40-49 years in good health.

This chain joins TRBV28 and TRBJ2-5; 8 nucleotides align to TRBD2. The length of the CDR3 is 14 residues. CDR1 MDHEN and CDR2 SYDVKM come from the germline V gene. With 5 bases clipped from V and 5 bases from J, the junction kept 7 bases outside the gene matches. CDR3 DNA sequence: TGTGCCAGCAGTACCCCGGGGGGGAGGGAGACCCAGTACTTC. Translated, it gives CASSTPGGRETQYF.

This chain links TRBV19 with TRBJ1-1; D unclear. The CDR3 sequence is 17 residues long. With 0 bases removed from V and 0 bases from J, the gap between germline ends came to 14 bases. Germline V gene data show CDR1 as LNHDA and CDR2 as SQIVND (reference sequence). In DNA form, the CDR3 reads TGTGCCAGTAGTATAGAAAGGAGGAGGAGTGTGAACACTGAAGCTTTCTTT. The encoded protein is CASSIERRRSVNTEAFF.

V usage is TRBV7-2 and J usage is TRBJ2-3; possibly TRBD1 for D (7 bases). The V end lost 1 base, the J end lost 5 bases, and 13 bases lay between the germline ends. The CDR3 length is 15 residues. Germline V lookup: CDR1 SGHTA, CDR2 FQGNSA. The CDR3 DNA follows: TGTGCCAGCAGCTTAGGCGGGGACAGCGTAGATACGCAGTATTTT. Translated, it gives CASSLGGDSVDTQYF.

J is TRBJ2-3 and V is TRBV7-2, with 10 bases matching TRBD2. The CDR3 is 17 residues long. The J segment lost 4 bases and the V segment lost 8 bases, leaving 15 bases of the junction unmatched. CDR1 and CDR2 from the germline V gene are SGHTA and FQGNSA. The CDR3 region has the DNA TGTGCCAGCTCCCGACAGATAGCGGGGGGTTTGGCAGATACGCAGTATTTT. As protein: CASSRQIAGGLADTQYF.

In DNA form, the CDR3 reads TGTGCCAGCAGTCCCCCGGGGAGGAACGAGCAGTACTTC. Its protein is CASSPPGRNEQYF. The rearrangement uses TRBV6-6 and TRBJ2-7; D might be TRBD2 (6 bases). The CDR3 covers 13 residues. Germline V gene data show CDR1 as MNHNY and CDR2 as SVGAGI (reference sequence). Trimming removed 5 bases from V and 5 bases from J, with 13 bases in between.

The V call is TRBV5-6, the J call TRBJ1-2; 7 bases are a match to TRBD1. Trimming at V came to 2 bases and at J to 7 bases, leaving 8 bases not matched to a gene. The germline gives CDR1 SGHDT, CDR2 YYEEEE. The CDR3 covers 14 residues. CDR3 bases: TGTGCCAGCAGCTTACTAGACAGGGAGATTGGCTACACCTTC. Its translation: CASSLLDREIGYTF. The variable domain in full, with the rest retrieved from reference TRBV5-6 and TRBJ1-2, is DAGVTQSPTHLIKTRGQQVTLRCSPKSGHDTVSWYQQALGQGPQFIFQYYEEEERQRGNFPDRFSGHQFPNYSSELNVNALLLGDSALYLCASSLLDREIGYTFGSGTRLTVV.

The chain recombines TRBV5-4 with TRBJ2-7; TRBD1 matches at 9 bases. The V gene's germline CDR1 is SGHNT and CDR2 YYREEE (reference sequence). This CDR3 is built from 14 residues. V shed 3 bases, J shed 3 bases, and the junction held 4 bases outside the gene matches. The CDR3 nucleotides read TGTGCCAGCAGCTACAGGACAGGGGACTACGAGCAGTACTTC. Translated: CASSYRTGDYEQYF.

The V and J genes are TRBV6-6 and TRBJ2-5; 9 bases agree with TRBD1. Germline-derived CDR1 and CDR2 are MNHNY and SVGAGI (reference sequence). This CDR3 region has 16 residues. Unmatched junction bases numbered 3, after V lost 0 bases and J lost 1 base. The CDR3 reads CASSYSGQGLQETQYF. The CDR3 region has the DNA TGTGCCAGCAGTTACTCGGGACAGGGACTCCAAGAGACCCAGTACTTC.

CDR3 amino acids: CAISATWTSGSTDTQYF. The CDR3 nucleotides read TGTGCCATCAGCGCTACTTGGACTAGCGGGAGCACAGATACGCAGTATTTT. V usage is TRBV10-3 and J usage is TRBJ2-3; 11 bases are shared with TRBD2. Germline lookup yields CDR1 ENHRY and CDR2 SYGVKD. Unmatched junction bases numbered 8, after V lost 6 bases and J lost 0 bases. This CDR3 region has 17 residues.

This chain uses TRBV15 with TRBJ2-4; 10 nucleotides match TRBD2. This CDR3 is 17 amino acids long. From germline, CDR1 is LNHNV and CDR2 YYDKDF (reference sequence). With 0 bases clipped from V and 6 bases from J, the junction kept 8 bases outside the gene matches. The CDR3 bases are TGTGCCACCAGCAGAGATCGTGGACTAGCGGAGACAAACATTCAGTACTTC. It yields the protein CATSRDRGLAETNIQYF.

This chain links TRBV5-4 with TRBJ1-2; TRBD1 might be the D (5 bases). The V gene's germline CDR1 is SGHNT and CDR2 YYREEE (reference sequence). The CDR3 loop spans 14 amino acids. Trimming removed 4 bases from V and 3 bases from J, with 13 bases in between. The CDR3 reads CASSNWQGDYGYTF. The CDR3 DNA follows: TGTGCCAGCAGCAACTGGCAGGGTGACTATGGCTACACCTTC.

DNA for the CDR3: TGTGCCAGCAGTCCGCAGGGAGGCTCAAGCTCCTATAATTCACCCCTCCACTTT. Encoded protein: CASSPQGGSSSYNSPLHF. This rearrangement joins TRBV27 to TRBJ1-6; possibly TRBD1 for D (5 bases). This CDR3 is 18 amino acids long. Trimming left V 5 bases short and J 0 bases short, with 17 bases between. CDR1 and CDR2 from the germline V gene are MNHEY and SMNVEV (reference sequence).

In this sample, this clone turned up once. The chain has TRBV28 and TRBJ2-2, with a weak D call TRBD2 (6 bases). Trimming removed 10 bases from V and 5 bases from J, with 17 bases in between. The CDR3 length is 14 residues. CDR1 and CDR2 from the germline V gene are MDHEN and SYDVKM. Here the CDR3 reads CATKSASVTGELFF. The CDR3 DNA sequence: TGTGCCACCAAGTCGGCTAGCGTGACCGGGGAGCTGTTTTTT.

The chain employs TRBV29-1 and TRBJ2-3; D perhaps matches TRBD2 (6 bases). The V end lost 6 bases, the J end lost 0 bases, and 13 bases lay between the germline ends. This CDR3 contains 14 residues. The V gene's germline CDR1 is SQVTM and CDR2 ANQGSEA. This chain's CDR3 is CSVVAVFSTDTQYF. CDR3 bases: TGCAGCGTCGTAGCGGTCTTTAGCACAGATACGCAGTATTTT.

The V and J genes are TRBV14 and TRBJ2-3, with 12 bases lining up with TRBD2. V lost 4 bases, J lost 3 bases, and 2 bases stayed unmatched. The CDR3 has 15 residues. CDR1 and CDR2 (germline): SGHDN, FVKESK. The CDR3 spells CASSRTSGETDTQYF. The CDR3 DNA is TGTGCCAGCAGCCGGACTAGCGGGGAGACAGATACGCAGTATTTT.

The chain couples TRBV7-2 to TRBJ1-1; D may be TRBD1 (6 bases). The CDR3 spans 13 residues. CDR1 is SGHTA, CDR2 FQGNSA, per germline. Trimming took 5 bases from V and 5 from J, leaving 12 bases between them. In nucleotides, the CDR3 is TGTGCCAGCAGCCCCCAAGGGGGGACTGAAGCTTTCTTT. As protein: CASSPQGGTEAFF.

The gene calls are TRBV7-2 and TRBJ2-2; possibly TRBD2 for D (6 bases). The germline V gene encodes CDR1 SGHTA and CDR2 FQGNSA. V was trimmed by 0 bases and J by 1 base, leaving 12 bases between them. The CDR3 totals 17 residues. CDR3 residues: CASSLARGSGNTGELFF. The CDR3 DNA follows: TGTGCCAGCAGCTTAGCGCGGGGTAGCGGGAACACCGGGGAGCTGTTTTTT.

This clone was observed once. The chain joins TRBV12-3 or TRBV12-4 to TRBJ1-1; a possible D gene is TRBD1 (5 bases). CDR3 length equals 13 residues. The V gene lost 6 bases and the J gene lost 6 bases, with 14 bases spanning the gap. The CDR3 nucleotides read TGTGCCAGCAGATTAATGGGGGGGGCTGAAGCTTTCTTT. This gives the protein CASRLMGGAEAFF.

The genes are TRBV4-3 and TRBJ1-1, with 7 nucleotides matching TRBD1. The CDR3 length is 15 residues. Germline lookup yields CDR1 LGHNA and CDR2 YSLEER. The junction had 8 bases not matched to a gene; V was cut back by 3 bases and J by 4 bases. CDR3 residues: CASSHDREVGTEAFF. In DNA form, the CDR3 reads TGCGCCAGCAGCCATGACAGGGAGGTAGGCACTGAAGCTTTCTTT.

V is TRBV5-6 and J is TRBJ1-2, with no clear D. The germline V gene has CDR1 SGHDT and CDR2 YYEEEE. This CDR3 is 17 amino acids long. The V end lost 6 bases, the J end lost 3 bases, and 24 bases lay between the germline ends. CDR3 protein: CASKRDAYFGIDYGYTF. CDR3 nucleotides: TGTGCCAGCAAGAGGGATGCGTACTTCGGCATCGACTATGGCTACACCTTC.

CDR3 bases: TGTGCCACGCATTTACAGGGGAATAATTCACCCCTCCACTTT. Its protein product is CATHLQGNNSPLHF. This sequence joins TRBV19 and TRBJ1-6, with 7 bases identical to TRBD1. The CDR3 is made up of 14 amino acids. Per germline, CDR1 LNHDA and CDR2 SQIVND (reference sequence). The J segment lost 5 bases and the V segment lost 10 bases, leaving 8 bases of the junction unmatched.

Written as DNA, the CDR3 is TGCAGCGTTTGCAAGGGCCGGAGCACAGATACGCAGTATTTT. Encoded protein: CSVCKGRSTDTQYF. The genes are TRBV29-1 and TRBJ2-3; D is unresolved. Germline lookup yields CDR1 SQVTM and CDR2 ANQGSEA. The V end lost 5 bases, the J end lost 0 bases, and 12 bases lay between the germline ends. The CDR3 has 14 residues.

This rearrangement joins TRBV7-9 to TRBJ2-3; possible D gene TRBD1, 6 bases. The CDR3 covers 16 residues. CDR1 SEHNR and CDR2 FQNEAQ come from the germline V gene (reference sequence). The germline V and J ends were trimmed by 3 bases and 10 bases, with 23 bases remaining between them. CDR3 sequence: CASSLSSGVGSSAQYF. The CDR3 nucleotides read TGTGCCAGCAGCTTGTCTTCAGGGGTGGGGTCATCAGCGCAGTATTTT. Drawing the rest from reference TRBV7-9 and TRBJ2-3, the complete variable domain is DTGVSQNPRHKITKRGQNVTFRCDPISEHNRLYWYRQTLGQGPEFLTYFQNEAQLEKSRLLSDRFSAERPKGSFSTLEIQRTEQGDSAMYLCASSLSSGVGSSAQYFGPGTRLTVL.

This chain connects TRBV5-1 to TRBJ1-1; no reliable D call. Germline loops: CDR1 SGHRS, CDR2 YFSETQ. The V and J ends lost 1 base and 4 bases respectively, with 11 bases between them. The CDR3 is 14 amino acids. CDR3 sequence (DNA): TGCGCCAGCAGCTTGTCGGGAGGTAGCACTGAAGCTTTCTTT. Encoded protein: CASSLSGGSTEAFF.

The rearrangement uses TRBV7-9 and TRBJ1-4; D unclear. CDR3 length: 15 residues. The germline CDR1 and CDR2 sequences are SEHNR and FQNEAQ (reference sequence). V was clipped by 1 base and J by 4 bases, with 10 bases between them. The CDR3 protein is CASSLVISHNEKLFF. The CDR3 DNA reads TGTGCCAGCAGCTTAGTAATTAGCCATAATGAAAAACTGTTTTTT.

The chain couples TRBV5-1 to TRBJ1-1; D remains ambiguous. Deletions cut 3 bases from V and 7 bases from J, with 10 bases between. This CDR3 spans 12 amino acids. Per the germline V gene, CDR1 is SGHRS and CDR2 is YFSETQ. The DNA of the CDR3 is TGCGCCAGCAGCTCCCTGGGGAGTGAAGCTTTCTTT. Protein: CASSSLGSEAFF. The full variable domain, with the rest looked up from reference TRBV5-1 and TRBJ1-1, is KAGVTQTPRYLIKTRGQQVTLSCSPISGHRSVSWYQQTPGQGLQFLFEYFSETQRNKGNFPGRFSGRQFSNSRSEMNVSTLELGDSALYLCASSSLGSEAFFGQGTRLTVV.

This chain uses TRBV6-6 with TRBJ1-4; TRBD1 might be the D (6 bases). The CDR3 is 15 amino acids. Trimming took 2 bases from V and 2 from J, leaving 9 bases between them. CDR1 and CDR2 from the germline V gene are MNHNY and SVGAGI (reference sequence). Here the CDR3 DNA reads TGTGCCAGCAGTTACCCTACAGGGACTAATGAAAAACTGTTTTTT. Translation: CASSYPTGTNEKLFF.

V gene TRBV3-1 (or the pseudogene TRBV3-2) combines with J gene TRBJ2-7, with 9 bases fitting TRBD2. Germline V gene lookup returns CDR1 LGHDT and CDR2 YNNKEL (reference sequence). The trim removed 4 bases at V and 5 bases at J, leaving 18 bases unmatched. CDR3 length equals 18 residues. The CDR3 nucleotides are TGTGCCAGCAGCCCTAGGGAACGTACTAGCGGGTCTTTCAACGAGCAGTACTTC. This codes for CASSPRERTSGSFNEQYF.

V gene TRBV6-5 combines with J gene TRBJ1-2; 7 bases align to TRBD1. V was pared by 10 bases and J by 1 base, with 9 bases of the junction left unmatched. Germline CDR1 and CDR2: MNHEY and SVGAGI. CDR3 length: 14 amino acids. CDR3 loop: CATTKGARNYGYTF. The CDR3 bases are TGTGCCACCACTAAGGGGGCCCGTAACTATGGCTACACCTTC.

The chain employs TRBV19 and TRBJ2-5; D perhaps matches TRBD2 (5 bases). With 2 bases removed from V and 5 bases from J, the gap between germline ends came to 18 bases. The CDR3 runs to 16 residues. CDR1 LNHDA and CDR2 SQIVND come from the germline V gene (reference sequence). The CDR3 region has the DNA TGTGCCAGTAGTATAAGCGGTCGAGGCCTATGGGAGACCCAGTACTTC. As protein: CASSISGRGLWETQYF.

This CDR3 is CASRKTDSGNTIYF. The CDR3 region has the DNA TGTGCCAGTAGGAAGACAGATTCTGGAAACACCATATATTTT. J is TRBJ1-3 and V is TRBV19, with D maybe TRBD1 (5 bases). This CDR3 comprises 14 residues. The V end was cut by 6 bases, the J end by 1 base, with 10 bases between. Looked up from germline, CDR1 is LNHDA and CDR2 is SQIVND (reference sequence).